One T cell receptor beta chain is described in this entry. Its target is not known. This sample stems from a study of cytomegalovirus exposure and HLA in healthy donors. Study observations and caveats: Among the CMV-associated chains, three were confirmed in vitro as specific for CMV antigens.

Clones were sequenced by immunoSEQ multiplex PCR, and TCRdb holds only the in-frame ones, with some missing. The sample yields 300,000 to 400,000 clones, roughly 87% seen once. This CDR3 contains 13 residues. Per the germline V gene, CDR1 is SGHTA and CDR2 is FQGNSA. Trimming cost V 3 bases and J 4 bases, with 9 bases left between them. This receptor was taken from a young man in good health and CMV-seronegative. The chain recombines TRBV7-2 with TRBJ1-2, with D possibly matching TRBD1 (5 bases). Sequenced: PBMCs. The CDR3 sequence: CASSFTGTYGYTF. The CDR3, as DNA: TGTGCCAGCAGCTTTACAGGCACCTATGGCTACACCTTC.